This section outlines one T cell receptor beta chain sequence together with its context. It has no known antigen specificity. Per-base qualities were not stored, and no clone one base away is much larger. From the cysteine through the phenylalanine, the CDR3 covers 15 amino acids. The CDR3 DNA has 45 bases and is translated from base 1. From a lookup of the germline V gene (reference sequence), CDR1 and CDR2 are LNHNV and YYDKDF. V ends up 3 bases short and J 1 base short, with an unmatched junction base count of 1. The record originates from a study of OX40 agonist ivuxolimab in advanced cancers. About the study as a whole: The costimulatory receptor OX40 (CD134) was targeted by ivuxolimab, a fully human IgG2 agonistic monoclonal antibody. Intravenous ivuxolimab was administered to patients every 2 weeks at six dose levels: 0.01, 0.1, 0.3, 1.5, 3 and 10 mg/kg. Of the roughly 51 dose-escalation patients, hepatocellular carcinoma was present in approximately 20, melanoma in around 15, renal cell carcinoma in 9 and head and neck cancer in 9. A male proportion of around 81% and a mean age of approximately 58 years, ranging from roughly 23 to 79, were recorded for the dose-escalation cohort. Patients were allowed to have had prior anti-PD-1, anti-PD-L1 or anti-CTLA-4 therapy, and 30% to 50% of the dose-escalation patients had previously received checkpoint inhibitors. Partial responses occurred in three dose-escalation patients, of whom one had hepatocellular carcinoma and two had cutaneous melanoma. The point of sequencing TCRbeta in the periphery was to test whether ivuxolimab changed TCR sequence diversity and drove clonal T-cell expansion. The monotherapy dose-escalation portion (N = 52 patients) of the phase I ivuxolimab trial is reported in the paper.

Overall study results and their limits: Low levels of normalized T-cell clonal expansion were also seen in some nonresponding patients. The antigen specificity of the peripheral T cells that underwent clonal expansion was not determined. In partial responders in the 0.1-3.0 mg/kg groups, normalized peripheral clonal expansion was found to be among the lowest, especially among CD8+ T cells. After ivuxolimab, more expanded clones were found on average in CD8+ T cells than in CD4+ T cells. At doses from 0.1 to 3.0 mg/kg, clonal expansion was seen in both CD4+ and CD8+ blood T cells between baseline and week 6.

The trial excluded patients who had a history of autoimmune disease or were on systemic immunosuppression. Peripheral blood for TCR sequencing was drawn from every dose cohort at baseline, at cycle 4 day 1 and at cycle 7 day 1. Samples were obtained from an open-label, multicenter, first-in-human phase I dose-escalation trial of ivuxolimab. The trial enrolled adults with locally advanced or metastatic head and neck squamous cell, hepatocellular, melanoma or renal cell carcinoma. Before TCR sequencing, CD4+ T cells and CD8+ T cells were sorted from peripheral blood as separate populations. Genomic DNA was extracted from sorted cells for sequencing of the TCRbeta CDR3 region. The immunoSEQ Assay was used to sequence the TCRbeta CDR3 regions. TCRdb stores this immuneACCESS table with in-frame sequences only. Part of the clones is absent; in the studies checked, under half of the shortfall reflects unresolved V genes, and no reason is known for the rest. For this sample there are roughly 93,000 clones; 75% to 95% appear just once. 1.5% to 2% of the sample is taken by the ten largest.

Rearrangement joined TRBV15 to TRBJ2-5; 11 bases in the middle match TRBD2. The source was CD4+ or CD8+ T cells sorted from blood, collected in a trial of the OX40 agonist ivuxolimab. This sequence was found in an adult with an advanced solid tumor such as melanoma, head and neck, liver or kidney cancer. The CDR3 is CATSRTSGTQETQYF. The DNA sequence is as follows: TGTGCCACCAGCAGGACTAGCGGGACCCAAGAGACCCAGTACTTC.